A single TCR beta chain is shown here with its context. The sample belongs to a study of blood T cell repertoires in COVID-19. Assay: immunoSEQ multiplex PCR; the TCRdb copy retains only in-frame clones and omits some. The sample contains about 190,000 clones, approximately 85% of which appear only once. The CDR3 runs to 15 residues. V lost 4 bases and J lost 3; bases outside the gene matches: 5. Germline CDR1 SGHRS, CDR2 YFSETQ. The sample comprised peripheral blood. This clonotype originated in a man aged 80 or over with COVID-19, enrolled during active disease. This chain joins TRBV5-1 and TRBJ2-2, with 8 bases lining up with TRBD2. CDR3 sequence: CASSRGGTDTGELFF. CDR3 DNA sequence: TGCGCCAGCAGCCGCGGGGGGACGGACACCGGGGAGCTGTTTTTT.